Sequencing of this T cell receptor (beta chain) was carried out in a study of beta chain features in type 1 diabetes. This CDR3 region has 13 residues. Between the trimmed V and J ends, which lost 0 bases and 7 bases, there was a span of 11 bases. Study conclusions and caveats: Whatever favoring of shorter templates PCR might show would apply equally to patients and controls. Moderate but significant shortening of TCRB CDR3s was recorded in all four CD4+ subsets from Type 1 diabetes patients. Unsettled here was the matter of whether HLA type influences TCRB rearrangement.

This clone was counted only a few times. The antigen is unknown. Reverse transcription of all isolated RNA meant that expressed TCRB transcripts were sequenced. Approximately 3.6 million reads per sample on average were obtained from naive, central memory and regulatory T cell samples. Clones were sequenced by immunoSEQ multiplex PCR, and TCRdb holds only the in-frame ones, with some missing. The repertoire has roughly 240,000 clones, about 24% of them found once; the top ten carry over 0.01%. This receptor was identified in a woman in her twenties or thirties with type 1 diabetes. The sample was naive CD4+ T cells from blood. The chain combines TRBV5-7 with TRBJ2-7; D is unresolved. TRBV5-7 is marked as an open reading frame, function uncertain. CDR3 in amino acids: CASSLAEKREQYF. CDR3 DNA: TGTGCCAGCAGCTTGGCTGAGAAGCGAGAGCAGTACTTC.